The 28 T cell receptor beta chains listed next were all sequenced from one sample in a study of OX40 agonist ivuxolimab in advanced cancers. The library was made by the immunoSEQ multiplex PCR assay. TCRdb's version of the immuneACCESS table is confined to in-frame rearrangements and falls short of the full clone set. An unresolved V gene accounts for under half of the shortfall where checked; the remainder is of unknown origin. The sample profile shows 45,000 to 60,000 clones; about nine tenths of them were found once. The top ten hold 5.4% of the sample. The source was CD4+ or CD8+ T cells sorted from blood, collected in a trial of the OX40 agonist ivuxolimab. These receptors originate from an adult with an advanced solid tumor such as melanoma, head and neck, liver or kidney cancer.

This chain joins TRBV5-4 and TRBJ2-2, with D tentatively TRBD1 (6 bases). The length of the CDR3 is 14 residues. The germline CDR1 and CDR2 sequences are SGHNT and YYREEE (reference sequence). Between the trimmed V and J ends, which lost 10 bases and 6 bases, there was a span of 19 bases. DNA of the CDR3: TGTGCCGCCTCCGCCACAGGGCCCCCCGGGGAGCTGTTTTTT. It yields the protein CAASATGPPGELFF.

This chain joins TRBV18 and TRBJ2-1; D might be TRBD1 (5 bases). The V and J ends lost 1 base and 3 bases respectively, with 16 bases between them. Looked up from germline, CDR1 is KGHSH and CDR2 is LQKENI. This CDR3 is 17 amino acids long. The CDR3 region has the DNA TGTGCCAGCTCACCACGCCCACCGGACAATTTCTACAATGAGCAGTTCTTC. Translated, it gives CASSPRPPDNFYNEQFF.

The CDR3 reads CASSSSLINEQFF. The CDR3 coding sequence is TGTGCCAGCAGTTCCTCGTTAATCAATGAGCAGTTCTTC. This chain uses TRBV27 with TRBJ2-1; D not resolved. The CDR3 is 13 residues long. CDR1 MNHEY and CDR2 SMNVEV come from the germline V gene (reference sequence). V lost 4 bases to trimming and J lost 6 bases, with 10 bases between them.

J is TRBJ1-2 and V is TRBV7-8; D call uncertain. Germline CDR1 and CDR2: SGHVS and FQNEAQ. Trimming pared 1 base from V and 3 bases from J, leaving 3 bases between. This CDR3 is 12 amino acids long. As DNA, the CDR3 is TGTGCCAGCAGCTTAGGAGACTATGGCTACACCTTC. Protein sequence: CASSLGDYGYTF.

The genes are TRBV11-2 and TRBJ2-1; TRBD2 matches at 11 bases. After removal of 5 bases from V and 5 bases from J, the junction contained 17 bases not matched to a gene. The CDR3 extends over 19 amino acids. CDR1 and CDR2 from the germline V gene are SGHAT and FQNNGV. The CDR3 coding sequence is TGTGCCAGCAGCCCAGGTATAATAGCGGGAGGGCCTTTCGACAATGAGCAGTTCTTC. Residues: CASSPGIIAGGPFDNEQFF.

Remarks on this clone: The sample has other DNA sequences that encode this CDR3 too. V and J are TRBV5-4 and TRBJ1-2; 9 nucleotides line up with TRBD1. CDR3 length equals 15 residues. Germline lookup yields CDR1 SGHNT and CDR2 YYREEE (reference sequence). Trimming cost V 2 bases and J 4 bases; bases outside gene matches: 6. Here the CDR3 DNA reads TGTGCCAGCAGCTTTACAGGGGGCGCGGCCTATGGCTACACCTTC. Its protein is CASSFTGGAAYGYTF.

The table lists this clone with a count of one. This chain connects TRBV7-2 to TRBJ2-7, with D possibly being TRBD2 (7 bases). V was trimmed by 0 bases and J by 2 bases, leaving 11 bases between them. This CDR3 has 15 amino acids. Germline V lookup: CDR1 SGHTA, CDR2 FQGNSA. The CDR3 DNA reads as TGTGCCAGCAGCTTAGCGGTAGGGGGGGCCTACGAGCAGTACTTC. Translation: CASSLAVGGAYEQYF.

The gene calls are TRBV7-8 and TRBJ2-3; TRBD2 aligns across 9 bases. V trimming: 2 bases; J trimming: 2 bases; junction bases outside the gene matches: 8. Germline values: CDR1 SGHVS, CDR2 FQNEAQ. The CDR3 extends over 17 amino acids. DNA for the CDR3: TGTGCCAGCAGCTTACCCCTTAGCGGGGGATACACAGATACGCAGTATTTT. Translated, it gives CASSLPLSGGYTDTQYF.

The V gene is TRBV28, the J gene TRBJ2-7; D tentatively fits TRBD1 or TRBD2 (7 bases each). Germline-derived CDR1 and CDR2 are MDHEN and SYDVKM. Trimming cost V 5 bases and J 1 base, with 18 bases left between them. The CDR3 is made up of 16 amino acids. The CDR3 region is CASSRAGGAPSYEQYF. The CDR3 DNA follows: TGTGCCAGCAGTCGGGCAGGGGGGGCCCCATCCTACGAGCAGTACTTC.

This clone was recorded only once. The rearrangement links TRBV28 to TRBJ2-5; 11 bases are a match to TRBD2. CDR3 length: 16 residues. Germline-derived CDR1 and CDR2 are MDHEN and SYDVKM. After removal of 1 base from V and 5 bases from J, the junction contained 6 bases not matched to a gene. The DNA of the CDR3 is TGTGCCAGCAGTTTATTTACTAGCGGGAGCTGGGAGACCCAGTACTTC. It translates to CASSLFTSGSWETQYF.

The gene calls are TRBV4-1 and TRBJ2-6; the match to TRBD1 covers 8 bases. V lost 6 bases, J lost 0 bases, and 7 bases stayed unmatched. The germline gives CDR1 MGHRA, CDR2 YSYEKL. The CDR3 runs to 17 residues. CDR3 protein: CASRRDRQSSGANVLTF. The CDR3, as DNA: TGCGCCAGCAGGCGGGACAGGCAGAGCTCTGGGGCCAACGTCCTGACTTTC.

For this clone: Additional DNA sequences in this sample encode the identical CDR3. The chain joins TRBV5-1 to TRBJ2-7, with D perhaps matching TRBD1 (6 bases). From germline, CDR1 is SGHRS and CDR2 YFSETQ. Deletions cut 0 bases from V and 2 bases from J, with 9 bases between. CDR3 size: 14 residues. The CDR3 coding sequence is TGCGCCAGCAGCTTGGAGACAGGACCCTACGAGCAGTACTTC. It translates to CASSLETGPYEQYF.

The CDR3 sequence is CATRKRVGVGTEAFF. The CDR3 nucleotides read TGTGCCACCCGGAAGAGGGTAGGGGTGGGAACTGAAGCTTTCTTT. V usage is TRBV15 and J usage is TRBJ1-1; TRBD1 might be the D (5 bases). Trimming took 8 bases from V and 5 from J, leaving 21 bases between them. The CDR3 is made up of 15 amino acids. Germline V lookup: CDR1 LNHNV, CDR2 YYDKDF (reference sequence).

This sequence joins TRBV6-1 and TRBJ2-3; D gene uncertain. The CDR3 totals 11 residues. Trimming took off 8 bases at V and 4 bases at J, with 7 bases between the two ends. The V gene's germline CDR1 is MNHNS and CDR2 SASEGT. The CDR3, as DNA: TGTGCCAGCGCCTTACCAGATACGCAGTATTTT. Amino acids: CASALPDTQYF.

The chain couples TRBV5-4 to TRBJ1-4; D is unresolved. This CDR3 is built from 10 residues. Germline CDR1 and CDR2: SGHNT and YYREEE (reference sequence). V lost 3 bases and J lost 13, with 7 bases in between. Written as DNA, the CDR3 is TGTGCCAGCAGCTCAGAGGGACTGTTTTTT. Its translation is CASSSEGLFF.

This sequence joins TRBV2 and TRBJ2-7; maybe TRBD1 (6 bases). Germline V lookup: CDR1 SNHLY, CDR2 FYNNEI. Trimming removed 6 bases from V and 2 bases from J, with 14 bases in between. The CDR3 is 14 residues long. In DNA, the CDR3 is TGTGCCAGCAGCACCAGGACAGTAACCTACGAGCAGTACTTC. Its protein product is CASSTRTVTYEQYF.

About this clone itself: This specimen includes other DNA sequences encoding the same CDR3. The chain has TRBV4-1 and TRBJ1-5; D remains unclear. The germline V gene has CDR1 MGHRA and CDR2 YSYEKL. This CDR3 comprises 15 residues. Trimming removed 0 bases from V and 5 bases from J, with 11 bases in between. CDR3 protein: CASSQDEWEDQPQHF. CDR3 in DNA: TGCGCCAGCAGCCAAGACGAGTGGGAGGATCAGCCCCAGCATTTT.

In this sample, this clone turned up once. CDR3 in DNA: TGTGCCAGCAGCCAGAGCGATTCCCCCGGGGAGCTGTTTTTT. Translation gives CASSQSDSPGELFF. The rearrangement links TRBV4-2 to TRBJ2-2; no definite D call. Trimming took off 3 bases at V and 6 bases at J, with 11 bases between the two ends. Germline V lookup: CDR1 LGHNA, CDR2 YNFKEQ. This CDR3 comprises 14 residues.

The rearrangement joins TRBV28 to TRBJ1-5, with TRBD1 as a possible D gene (5 bases). Germline V lookup: CDR1 MDHEN, CDR2 SYDVKM. Trimming cost V 4 bases and J 6 bases, with 10 bases left between them. This CDR3 is 13 amino acids long. The CDR3: CASSSGGVQPQHF. CDR3 coding DNA: TGTGCCAGCAGTTCTGGGGGAGTTCAGCCCCAGCATTTT.

The V and J genes are TRBV15 and TRBJ2-5, with D tentatively TRBD2 (6 bases). Germline values: CDR1 LNHNV, CDR2 YYDKDF (reference sequence). Trimming took off 0 bases at V and 0 bases at J, with 8 bases between the two ends. This CDR3 spans 15 amino acids. CDR3 loop: CATSRDRGYQETQYF. CDR3 DNA sequence: TGTGCCACCAGCAGAGATCGGGGGTACCAAGAGACCCAGTACTTC.

V and J are TRBV19 and TRBJ2-2, with D tentatively TRBD1 (6 bases). Looked up from germline, CDR1 is LNHDA and CDR2 is SQIVND (reference sequence). The CDR3 consists of 16 residues. With 2 bases removed from V and 0 bases from J, the gap between germline ends came to 10 bases. The chain's CDR3 is CASSIPRGANTGELFF. The CDR3 DNA reads TGTGCCAGTAGTATACCCAGGGGAGCGAACACCGGGGAGCTGTTTTTT. The full variable domain, completed using reference TRBV19 and TRBJ2-2, is DGGITQSPKYLFRKEGQNVTLSCEQNLNHDAMYWYRQDPGQGLRLIYYSQIVNDFQKGDIAEGYSVSREKKESFPLTVTSAQKNPTAFYLCASSIPRGANTGELFFGEGSRLTVL.

The rearrangement uses TRBV27 and TRBJ1-2, with TRBD1 matching over 7 bases. Germline trimming cut 1 base from V and 8 bases from J; bases unmatched to any gene: 4. CDR3 length: 13 residues. CDR1 MNHEY and CDR2 SMNVEV come from the germline V gene (reference sequence). CDR3 protein: CASSLYQGEGYTF. In DNA, the CDR3 is TGTGCCAGCAGTTTATACCAGGGGGAAGGCTACACCTTC.

The V and J genes are TRBV2 and TRBJ2-7; D call uncertain. CDR1 is SNHLY and CDR2 is FYNNEI in the germline V gene. With 2 bases removed from V and 2 bases from J, the gap between germline ends came to 1 base. This CDR3 comprises 11 residues. The CDR3 sequence: CASSEPYEQYF. The CDR3 DNA follows: TGTGCCAGCAGTGAACCCTACGAGCAGTACTTC. The variable domain in full, completed from reference TRBV2 and TRBJ2-7, reads EPEVTQTPSHQVTQMGQEVILRCVPISNHLYFYWYRQILGQKVEFLVSFYNNEISEKSEIFDDQFSVERPDGSNFTLKIRSTKLEDSAMYFCASSEPYEQYFGPGTRLTVT.

The genes are TRBV6-5 and TRBJ2-7; possible D gene TRBD1, 5 bases. V lost 1 base and J 3 bases, leaving 7 bases between the germline ends. The CDR3 loop spans 13 amino acids. Germline lookup yields CDR1 MNHEY and CDR2 SVGAGI. The CDR3: CASSYFDSYEQYF. CDR3 in DNA: TGTGCCAGCAGTTACTTTGACAGCTACGAGCAGTACTTC.

The chain carries TRBV7-2 and TRBJ2-3; TRBD2 aligns across 9 bases. With 1 base clipped from V and 2 bases from J, the junction kept 4 bases outside the gene matches. CDR1 is SGHTA and CDR2 is FQGNSA in the germline V gene. The CDR3 covers 16 residues. As DNA, the CDR3 is TGTGCCAGCAGCTTAGGCGGGAGGGCCTACACAGATACGCAGTATTTT. Translating gives CASSLGGRAYTDTQYF.

This chain uses TRBV14 with TRBJ2-3; 7 bases agree with TRBD1. The germline V gene encodes CDR1 SGHDN and CDR2 FVKESK. Trimming cost V 1 base and J 0 bases; bases outside gene matches: 4. There are 16 residues in the CDR3. CDR3 protein: CASSQGGTVSTDTQYF. The CDR3 coding sequence is TGTGCCAGCAGCCAAGGTGGGACAGTTAGCACAGATACGCAGTATTTT.

This sequence joins TRBV19 and TRBJ2-7; D ambiguous. V was trimmed by 3 bases and J by 2 bases, leaving 14 bases between them. The CDR3 totals 15 residues. CDR1 LNHDA and CDR2 SQIVND come from the germline V gene (reference sequence). The CDR3 protein is CASSINSDWTYEQYF. The CDR3, as DNA: TGTGCCAGTAGTATCAACTCCGATTGGACCTACGAGCAGTACTTC. Full variable domain (missing parts from reference TRBV19 and TRBJ2-7): DGGITQSPKYLFRKEGQNVTLSCEQNLNHDAMYWYRQDPGQGLRLIYYSQIVNDFQKGDIAEGYSVSREKKESFPLTVTSAQKNPTAFYLCASSINSDWTYEQYFGPGTRLTVT.

The chain carries TRBV5-1 and TRBJ2-7, with D perhaps matching TRBD1 (5 bases). Trimming removed 4 bases at V and 0 bases at J, with 14 bases between. CDR1 is SGHRS, CDR2 YFSETQ, per germline. The CDR3 has 15 amino acids. In nucleotides, the CDR3 is TGCGCCAGCAGCGATACTGACAGTGTCTCCTACGAGCAGTACTTC. Translating it yields CASSDTDSVSYEQYF.